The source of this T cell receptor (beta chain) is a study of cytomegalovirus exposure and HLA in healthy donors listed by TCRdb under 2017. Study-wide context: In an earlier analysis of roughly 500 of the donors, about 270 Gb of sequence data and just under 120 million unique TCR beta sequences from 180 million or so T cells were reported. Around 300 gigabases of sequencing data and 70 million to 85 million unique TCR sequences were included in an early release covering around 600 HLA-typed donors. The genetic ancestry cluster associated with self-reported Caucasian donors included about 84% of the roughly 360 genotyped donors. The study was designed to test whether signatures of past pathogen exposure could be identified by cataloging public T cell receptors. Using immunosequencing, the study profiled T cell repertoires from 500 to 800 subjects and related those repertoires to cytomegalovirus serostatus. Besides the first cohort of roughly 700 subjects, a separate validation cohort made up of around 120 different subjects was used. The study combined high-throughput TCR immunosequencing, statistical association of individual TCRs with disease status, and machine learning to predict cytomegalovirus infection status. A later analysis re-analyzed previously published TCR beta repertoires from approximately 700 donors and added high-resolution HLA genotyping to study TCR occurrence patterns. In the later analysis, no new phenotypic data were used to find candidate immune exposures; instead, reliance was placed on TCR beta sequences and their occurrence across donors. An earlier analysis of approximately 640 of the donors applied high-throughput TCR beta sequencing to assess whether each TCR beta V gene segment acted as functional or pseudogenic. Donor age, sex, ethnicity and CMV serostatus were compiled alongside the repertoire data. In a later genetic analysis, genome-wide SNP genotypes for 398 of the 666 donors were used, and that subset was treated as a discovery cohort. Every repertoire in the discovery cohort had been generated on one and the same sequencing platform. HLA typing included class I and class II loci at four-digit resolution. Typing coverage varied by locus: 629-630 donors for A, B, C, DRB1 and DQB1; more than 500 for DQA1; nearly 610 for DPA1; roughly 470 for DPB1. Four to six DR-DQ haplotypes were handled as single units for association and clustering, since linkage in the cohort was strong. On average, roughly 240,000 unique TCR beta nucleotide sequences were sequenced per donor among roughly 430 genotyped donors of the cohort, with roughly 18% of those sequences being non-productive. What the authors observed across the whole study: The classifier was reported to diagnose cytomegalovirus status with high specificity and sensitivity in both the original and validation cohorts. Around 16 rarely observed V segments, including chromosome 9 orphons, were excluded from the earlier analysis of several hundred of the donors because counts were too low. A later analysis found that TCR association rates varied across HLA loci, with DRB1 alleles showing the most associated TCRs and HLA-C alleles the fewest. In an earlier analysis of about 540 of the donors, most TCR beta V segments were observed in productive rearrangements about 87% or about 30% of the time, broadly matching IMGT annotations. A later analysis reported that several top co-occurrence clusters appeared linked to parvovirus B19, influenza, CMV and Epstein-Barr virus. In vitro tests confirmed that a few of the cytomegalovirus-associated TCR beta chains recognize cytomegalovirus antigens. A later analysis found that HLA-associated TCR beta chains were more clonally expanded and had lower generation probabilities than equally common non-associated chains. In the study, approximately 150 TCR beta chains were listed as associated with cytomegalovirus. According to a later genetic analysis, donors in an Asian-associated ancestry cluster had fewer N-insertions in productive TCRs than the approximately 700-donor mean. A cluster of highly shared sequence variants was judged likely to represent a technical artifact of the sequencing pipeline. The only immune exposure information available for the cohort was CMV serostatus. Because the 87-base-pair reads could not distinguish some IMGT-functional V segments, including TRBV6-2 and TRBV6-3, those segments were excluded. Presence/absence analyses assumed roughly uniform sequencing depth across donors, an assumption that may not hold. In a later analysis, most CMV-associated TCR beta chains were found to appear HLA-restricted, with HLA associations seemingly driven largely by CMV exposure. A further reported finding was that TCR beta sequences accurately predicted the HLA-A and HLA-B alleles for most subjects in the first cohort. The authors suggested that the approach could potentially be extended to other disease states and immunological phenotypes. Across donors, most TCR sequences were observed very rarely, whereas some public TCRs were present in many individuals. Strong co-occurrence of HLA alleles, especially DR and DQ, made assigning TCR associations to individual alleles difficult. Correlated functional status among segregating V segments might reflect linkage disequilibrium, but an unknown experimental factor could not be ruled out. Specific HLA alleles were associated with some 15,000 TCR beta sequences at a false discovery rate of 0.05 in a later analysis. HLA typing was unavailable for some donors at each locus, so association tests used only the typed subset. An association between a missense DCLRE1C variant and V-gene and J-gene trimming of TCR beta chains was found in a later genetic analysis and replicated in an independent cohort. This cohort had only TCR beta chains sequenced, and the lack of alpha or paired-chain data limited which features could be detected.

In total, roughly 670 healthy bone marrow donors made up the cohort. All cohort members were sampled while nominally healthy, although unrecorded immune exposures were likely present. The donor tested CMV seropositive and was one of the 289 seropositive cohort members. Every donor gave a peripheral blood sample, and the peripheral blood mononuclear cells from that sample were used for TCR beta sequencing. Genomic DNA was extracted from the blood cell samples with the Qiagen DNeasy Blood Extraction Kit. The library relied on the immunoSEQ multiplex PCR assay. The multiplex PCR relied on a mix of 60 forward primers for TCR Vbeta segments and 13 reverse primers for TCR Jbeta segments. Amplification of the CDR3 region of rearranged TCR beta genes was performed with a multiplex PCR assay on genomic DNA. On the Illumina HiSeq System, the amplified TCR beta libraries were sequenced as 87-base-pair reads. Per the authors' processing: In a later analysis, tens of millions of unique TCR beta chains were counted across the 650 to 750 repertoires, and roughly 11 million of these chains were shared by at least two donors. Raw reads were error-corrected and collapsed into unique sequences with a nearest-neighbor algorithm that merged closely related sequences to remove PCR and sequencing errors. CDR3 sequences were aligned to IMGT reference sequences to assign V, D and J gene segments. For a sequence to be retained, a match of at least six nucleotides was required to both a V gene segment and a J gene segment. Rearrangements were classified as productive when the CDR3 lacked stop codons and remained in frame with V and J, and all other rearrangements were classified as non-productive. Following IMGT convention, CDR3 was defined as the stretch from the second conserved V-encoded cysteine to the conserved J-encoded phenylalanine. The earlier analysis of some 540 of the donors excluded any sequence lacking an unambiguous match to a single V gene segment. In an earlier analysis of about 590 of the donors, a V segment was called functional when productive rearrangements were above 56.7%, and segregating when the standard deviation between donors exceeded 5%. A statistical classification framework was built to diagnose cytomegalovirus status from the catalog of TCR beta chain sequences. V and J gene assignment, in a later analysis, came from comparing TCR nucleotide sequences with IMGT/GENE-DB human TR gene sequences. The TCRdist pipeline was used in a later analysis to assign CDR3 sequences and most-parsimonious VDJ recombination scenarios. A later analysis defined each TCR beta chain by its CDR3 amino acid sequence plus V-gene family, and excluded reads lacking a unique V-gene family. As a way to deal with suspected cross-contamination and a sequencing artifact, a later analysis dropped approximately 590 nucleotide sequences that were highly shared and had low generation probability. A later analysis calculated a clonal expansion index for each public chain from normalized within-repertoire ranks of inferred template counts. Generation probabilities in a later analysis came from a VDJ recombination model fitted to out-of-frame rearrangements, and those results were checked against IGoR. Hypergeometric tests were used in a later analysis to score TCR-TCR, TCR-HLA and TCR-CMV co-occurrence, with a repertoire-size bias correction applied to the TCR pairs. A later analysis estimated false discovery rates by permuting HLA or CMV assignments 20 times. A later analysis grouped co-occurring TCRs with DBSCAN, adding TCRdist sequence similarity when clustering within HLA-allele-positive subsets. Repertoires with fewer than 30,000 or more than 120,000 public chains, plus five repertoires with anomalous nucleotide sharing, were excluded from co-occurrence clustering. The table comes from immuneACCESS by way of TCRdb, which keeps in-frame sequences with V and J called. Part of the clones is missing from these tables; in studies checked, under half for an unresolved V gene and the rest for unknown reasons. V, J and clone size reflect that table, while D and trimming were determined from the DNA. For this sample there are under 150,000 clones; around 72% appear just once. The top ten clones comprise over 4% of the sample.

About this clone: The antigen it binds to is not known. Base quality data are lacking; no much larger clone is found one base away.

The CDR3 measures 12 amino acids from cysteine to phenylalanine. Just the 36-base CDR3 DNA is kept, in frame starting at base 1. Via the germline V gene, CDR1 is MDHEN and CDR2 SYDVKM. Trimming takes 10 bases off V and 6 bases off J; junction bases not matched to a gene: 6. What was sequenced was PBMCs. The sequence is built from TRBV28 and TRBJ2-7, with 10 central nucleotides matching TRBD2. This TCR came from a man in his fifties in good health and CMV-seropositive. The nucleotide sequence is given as TGTGCCATCGGGACTAGCGTGGGCGAGCAGTACTTC. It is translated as CAIGTSVGEQYF.